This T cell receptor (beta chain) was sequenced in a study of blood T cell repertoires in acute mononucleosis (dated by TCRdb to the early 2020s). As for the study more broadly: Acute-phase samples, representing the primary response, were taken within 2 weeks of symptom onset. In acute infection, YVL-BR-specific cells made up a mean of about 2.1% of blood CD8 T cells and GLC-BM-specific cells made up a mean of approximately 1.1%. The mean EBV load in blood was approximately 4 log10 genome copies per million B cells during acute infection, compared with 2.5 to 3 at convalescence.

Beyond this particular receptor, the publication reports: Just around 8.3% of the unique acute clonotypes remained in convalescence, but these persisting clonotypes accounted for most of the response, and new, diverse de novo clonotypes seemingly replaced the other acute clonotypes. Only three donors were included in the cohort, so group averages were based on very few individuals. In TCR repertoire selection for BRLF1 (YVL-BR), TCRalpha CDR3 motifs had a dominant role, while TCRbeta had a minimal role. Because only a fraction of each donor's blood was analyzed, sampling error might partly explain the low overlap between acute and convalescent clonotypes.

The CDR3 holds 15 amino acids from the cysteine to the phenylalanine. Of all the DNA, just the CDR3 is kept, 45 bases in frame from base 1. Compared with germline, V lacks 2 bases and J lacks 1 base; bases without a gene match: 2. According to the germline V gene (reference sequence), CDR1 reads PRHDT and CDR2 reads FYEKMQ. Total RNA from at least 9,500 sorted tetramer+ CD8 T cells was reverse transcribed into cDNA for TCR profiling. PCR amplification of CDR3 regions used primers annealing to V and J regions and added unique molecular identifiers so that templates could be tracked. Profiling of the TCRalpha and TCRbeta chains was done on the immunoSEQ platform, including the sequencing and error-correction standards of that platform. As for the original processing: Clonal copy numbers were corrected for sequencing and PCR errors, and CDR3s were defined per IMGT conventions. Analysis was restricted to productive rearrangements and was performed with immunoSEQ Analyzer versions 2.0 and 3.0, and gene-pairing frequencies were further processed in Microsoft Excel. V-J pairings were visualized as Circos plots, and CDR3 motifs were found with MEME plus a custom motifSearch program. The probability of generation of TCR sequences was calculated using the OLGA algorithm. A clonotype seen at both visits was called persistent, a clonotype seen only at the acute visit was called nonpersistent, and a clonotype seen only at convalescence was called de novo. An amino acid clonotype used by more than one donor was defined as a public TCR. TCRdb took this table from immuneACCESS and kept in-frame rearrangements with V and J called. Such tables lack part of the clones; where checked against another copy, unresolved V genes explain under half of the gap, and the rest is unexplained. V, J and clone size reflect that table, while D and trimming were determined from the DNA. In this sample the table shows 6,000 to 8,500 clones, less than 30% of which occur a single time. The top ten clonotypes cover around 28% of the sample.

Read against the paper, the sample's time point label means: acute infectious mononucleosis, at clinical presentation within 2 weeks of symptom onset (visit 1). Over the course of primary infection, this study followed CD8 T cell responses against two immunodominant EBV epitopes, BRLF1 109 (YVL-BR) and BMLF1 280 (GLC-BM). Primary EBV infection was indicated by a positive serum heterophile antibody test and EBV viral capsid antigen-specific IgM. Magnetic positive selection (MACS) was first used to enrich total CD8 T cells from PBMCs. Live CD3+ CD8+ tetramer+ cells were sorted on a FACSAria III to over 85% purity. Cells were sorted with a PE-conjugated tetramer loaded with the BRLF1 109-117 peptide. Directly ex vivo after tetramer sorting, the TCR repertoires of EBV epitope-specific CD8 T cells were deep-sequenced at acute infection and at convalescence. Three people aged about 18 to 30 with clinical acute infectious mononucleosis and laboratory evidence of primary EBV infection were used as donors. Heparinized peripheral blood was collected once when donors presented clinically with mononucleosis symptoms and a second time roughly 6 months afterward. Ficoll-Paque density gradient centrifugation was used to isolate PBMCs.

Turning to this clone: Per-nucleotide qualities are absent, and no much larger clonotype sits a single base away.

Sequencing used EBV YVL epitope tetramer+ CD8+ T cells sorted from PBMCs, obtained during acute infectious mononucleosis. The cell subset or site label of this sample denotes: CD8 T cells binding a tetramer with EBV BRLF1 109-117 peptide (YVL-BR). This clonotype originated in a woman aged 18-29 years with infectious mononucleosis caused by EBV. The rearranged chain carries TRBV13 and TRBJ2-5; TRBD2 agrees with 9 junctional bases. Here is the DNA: TGTGCCAGCAGCTTACTAGCGGGGAGCCAAGAGACCCAGTACTTC. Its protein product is CASSLLAGSQETQYF.